This record concerns one TCR beta chain sequence. This sample was included in a study of blood T cell repertoires in COVID-19. About the study: Collection of acute and convalescent COVID-19 samples took place in the United States, Italy and Spain. The analysed material was cDNA or gDNA that came from T cells, B-cell-depleted T cells, or PBMCs.

Authors' data handling: Nucleated cell counts were estimated from reference gene primer amplification. Assay: immunoSEQ multiplex PCR; the TCRdb copy retains only in-frame clones and omits some. V and J calls and clone size are those listed in that table; D and trimming were worked out from the DNA. The table records under 350,000 clones, 80% to 90% of them present only once. Unmatched junction bases numbered 10, after V lost 5 bases and J lost 5 bases. Germline loops: CDR1 SGHVS, CDR2 FNYEAQ. CDR3 length: 15 residues. The sample was peripheral blood. This rearrangement joins TRBV7-6 to TRBJ1-2, with TRBD1 matching over 8 bases. This TCR was sampled from a man aged 40-55 years with acute or convalescent COVID-19. DNA for the CDR3: TGTGCCAGCAGCCCACTCGGGACAGGCGAATATGGCTACACCTTC. It translates to CASSPLGTGEYGYTF.